This T cell receptor beta chain was retrieved from a study of blood T cell repertoires in COVID-19. Study background: PBMCs, B-cell-depleted T cells, or T cells provided the cDNA or gDNA that made up the material.

From germline, CDR1 is MNHEY and CDR2 SMNVEV (reference sequence). Trimming left V 4 bases short and J 5 bases short, with 23 bases between. The CDR3 has 17 residues. Using immunoSEQ multiplex PCR, the repertoire was profiled, and TCRdb retains in-frame clones only, with some absent. In the table there are around 340,000 clones, roughly nine tenths of which are singletons. J is TRBJ1-2 and V is TRBV27; possible D gene TRBD1, 5 bases. Sequencing input: peripheral blood. The source of this sequence is a woman between 55 and 75 years old with COVID-19, enrolled during active disease. The DNA for the CDR3 is TGTGCCAGCAGTTCATCCTGGCAGGGTTTGAAACTGTATGGCTACACCTTC. It is translated as CASSSSWQGLKLYGYTF.